This T cell receptor (beta chain) was sequenced in a study of cytotoxic CD8 clonotypes in ibrutinib-treated CLL. Whole-study context: Included were 11 relapsed/refractory and roughly 15 treatment-naive patients, of whom fewer than 18 were IGHV unmutated. Responses: roughly 24 partial, 2 complete; after median approximately six years, around 14 stayed remitted, approximately twelve progressed.

Target depth was 1 in 200,000 to 1 in 1 million T cells, about 10x per clonotype. The table came from immunoSEQ multiplex PCR; TCRdb's copy has only in-frame clones and leaves some out. The sample carries about 68,000 clones, approximately 71% recorded once. In its sample, this clone was seen a few times. The V gene's germline CDR1 is MNHEY and CDR2 SMNVEV (reference sequence). J was trimmed by 2 bases and V by 7 bases; bases with no gene match: 10. The CDR3 has 16 residues. The clonotype originates from a human donor with chronic lymphocytic leukemia. The input for sequencing was PBMCs, taken after 12 months of ibrutinib treatment. The rearrangement links TRBV27 to TRBJ2-2; 7 bases agree with TRBD1. CDR3: CASISSGTDNTGELFF. CDR3 sequence (DNA): TGTGCCAGCATCTCTTCCGGGACAGATAACACCGGGGAGCTGTTTTTT.